The 21 T cell receptor beta chains listed next were all sequenced from one sample in a study of blood T cell repertoires in COVID-19. Data came from immunoSEQ multiplex PCR; TCRdb stores just in-frame clones and leaves some out. The sample comprises around 300,000 clones, about nine tenths of which are singletons, and roughly 2.2% rests with the top ten. Sequenced sample: peripheral blood. These receptors all come from a man aged 45-60 years with acute or convalescent COVID-19.

Worth noting for this clone: Germline and junction disagree at one end, which may indicate a read error. The V and J genes are TRBV7-7 and TRBJ2-5, with D maybe TRBD1 (8 bases). Germline lookup yields CDR1 SSHAT and CDR2 FNYEAQ (reference sequence). This CDR3 is built from 16 residues. In DNA, the CDR3 is TGTGCTAGCAGCCCCCGGACAGGGAGGGTCCAAGAGACCCAGTACTTC. Translation: CASSPRTGRVQETQYF. The entire variable domain, with the rest obtained from reference TRBV7-7 and TRBJ2-5, is as follows: GAGVSQSPRYKVTKRGQDVTLRCDPISSHATLYWYQQALGQGPEFLTYFNYEAQPDKSGLPSDRFSAERPEGSISTLTIQRTEQRDSAMYRCASSPRTGRVQETQYFGPGTRLLVL.

In DNA, the CDR3 is TGTGCCAGCAGTACCGGGGGGTTCCACAATCAGCCCCAGCATTTT. Translation: CASSTGGFHNQPQHF. The chain joins TRBV6-5 to TRBJ1-5, with a weak D call TRBD1 (5 bases). This CDR3 contains 15 residues. The V and J ends lost 5 bases and 3 bases respectively, with 14 bases between them. Germline CDR1 and CDR2: MNHEY and SVGAGI.

This chain links TRBV7-6 with TRBJ1-2; tentative D call: TRBD1 (5 bases). This CDR3 is built from 13 residues. Trimming shortened V by 2 bases and J by 4 bases, and 8 bases separated the two germline ends. CDR1 and CDR2 from the germline V gene are SGHVS and FNYEAQ. The CDR3 bases are TGTGCCAGCAGCTTACAGGGAACCTATGGCTACACCTTC. It codes for CASSLQGTYGYTF.

About this clone itself: Other DNA variants within this sample encode the same CDR3. The CDR3 loop reads CASRPGLSSYEQYF. The CDR3 nucleotides are TGTGCCAGCAGACCGGGACTTAGCTCCTACGAGCAGTACTTC. The rearrangement links TRBV6-5 to TRBJ2-7; possible D gene TRBD2, 6 bases. The V end lost 6 bases, the J end lost 0 bases, and 12 bases lay between the germline ends. The CDR3 sequence is 14 residues long. The V gene's germline CDR1 is MNHEY and CDR2 SVGAGI.

The gene calls are TRBV21-1 and TRBJ2-1; the table's D call of TRBD2 was not tested on the DNA. TRBV21-1 is described as a pseudogene. The CDR3 runs 16 residues. The CDR3 protein is CASSFTRASNYNEQFF. The CDR3 bases are TGTGCCAGCAGCTTCACCCGGGCTAGCAACTACAATGAGCAGTTCTTC.

The chain links TRBV27 to TRBJ2-6; D uncertain. With 5 bases removed from V and 2 bases from J, the gap between germline ends came to 7 bases. This CDR3 has 14 residues. The germline gives CDR1 MNHEY, CDR2 SMNVEV (reference sequence). CDR3 bases: TGTGCCAGCAGTCCTTCTACTGGGGCCAACGTCCTGACTTTC. It specifies CASSPSTGANVLTF.

The chain employs TRBV9 and TRBJ1-4; TRBD1 is a possible D gene (6 bases). The CDR3 has 15 amino acids. Trimming took off 0 bases at V and 7 bases at J, with 13 bases between the two ends. Germline loops: CDR1 SGDLS, CDR2 YYNGEE. CDR3 protein: CASSVDRARGEKLFF. The CDR3 region has the DNA TGTGCCAGCAGCGTAGACAGGGCCCGGGGTGAAAAACTGTTTTTT.

This chain links TRBV13 with TRBJ2-1, with D unclear. Trimming removed 0 bases at V and 0 bases at J, with 18 bases between. Germline CDR1 is PRHDT and CDR2 is FYEKMQ (reference sequence). The CDR3 totals 19 residues. CDR3 loop: CASSLGPPSRFSSYNEQFF. CDR3 bases: TGTGCCAGCAGCTTAGGCCCTCCCTCCCGATTTAGCTCCTACAATGAGCAGTTCTTC.

The V call is TRBV5-6, the J call TRBJ1-1, with D unclear. There are 11 residues in the CDR3. V lost 7 bases to trimming and J lost 6 bases, with 10 bases between them. Germline V CDR1 and CDR2: SGHDT, YYEEEE. Here the CDR3 reads CASYARSEAFF. CDR3 bases: TGTGCCAGCTATGCCCGGTCTGAAGCTTTCTTT.

The J gene is TRBJ1-2, the V gene TRBV6-6; 9 bases are shared with TRBD1. Germline lookup yields CDR1 MNHNY and CDR2 SVGAGI (reference sequence). The CDR3 has 14 amino acids. With 1 base clipped from V and 7 bases from J, the junction kept 4 bases outside the gene matches. The CDR3 DNA is TGTGCCAGCAGTTACTTACAGGGGGCGAGTGGCTACACCTTC. It codes for CASSYLQGASGYTF.

This sequence joins TRBV15 and TRBJ2-2, with D possibly TRBD1 on 5 matching bases. In germline, CDR1 is LNHNV, CDR2 YYDKDF (reference sequence). V dropped 8 bases and J dropped 0 bases, with 13 bases sitting between them. The CDR3 is made up of 15 amino acids. In DNA, the CDR3 is TGTGCCACCTTGCAGGGATACGCGAACACCGGGGAGCTGTTTTTT. Translation gives CATLQGYANTGELFF.

J is TRBJ2-7 and V is TRBV5-1; possibly TRBD1 for D (6 bases). CDR1 and CDR2 from the germline V gene are SGHRS and YFSETQ. V gave up 4 bases and J gave up 5 bases, with 13 bases separating them. This CDR3 contains 13 residues. The chain's CDR3 is CASSPGTTDEQYF. For the CDR3, the DNA is TGCGCCAGCAGCCCCGGGACAACCGACGAGCAGTACTTC.

This chain joins TRBV5-4 and TRBJ2-7; weak D call: TRBD1 (6 bases). CDR3 size: 15 residues. V dropped 0 bases and J dropped 1 base, with 11 bases sitting between them. CDR1 and CDR2 from the germline V gene are SGHNT and YYREEE (reference sequence). CDR3 sequence (DNA): TGTGCCAGCAGCTTGGGGGGGCGAGGGTCCTACGAGCAGTACTTC. As protein: CASSLGGRGSYEQYF.

The chain uses TRBV6-6 and TRBJ1-2; TRBD1 matches 8 bases. Trimming at V came to 10 bases and at J to 4 bases, leaving 8 bases not matched to a gene. The germline V gene has CDR1 MNHNY and CDR2 SVGAGI (reference sequence). This CDR3 comprises 13 residues. Here the CDR3 DNA reads TGTGCCACCCGGGCAGGGGGCAGCTATGGCTACACCTTC. Protein: CATRAGGSYGYTF.

CDR3 DNA sequence: TGTGCCTGGAACCTTGTGGGGGGAGGAACTGAAGCTTTCTTT. It encodes CAWNLVGGGTEAFF. V usage is TRBV30 and J usage is TRBJ1-1; a weak D match, TRBD1 (5 bases). Germline V CDR1 and CDR2: GTSNPN, SVGIG (reference sequence). This CDR3 region has 14 residues. V shed 4 bases and J shed 5 bases, with 17 bases lying between them.

The chain has TRBV4-1 and TRBJ1-5; D is unresolved. V gave up 0 bases and J gave up 7 bases, with 10 bases separating them. CDR3 length: 14 amino acids. Germline CDR1 is MGHRA and CDR2 is YSYEKL. CDR3 coding DNA: TGCGCCAGCAGCCAAGAACCGGAGAGCCAGCCCCAGCATTTT. It yields the protein CASSQEPESQPQHF.

This clone was seen just once. V gene TRBV3-1 (or the pseudogene TRBV3-2) combines with J gene TRBJ1-6; possible D gene TRBD1, 6 bases. Trimming took off 5 bases at V and 10 bases at J, with 15 bases between the two ends. The CDR3 consists of 14 residues. Per germline, CDR1 LGHDT and CDR2 YNNKEL (reference sequence). CDR3 coding DNA: TGTGCCAGCAGCAAGGCAGGGGTTGGCTCACCCCTCCACTTT. Translation gives CASSKAGVGSPLHF.

The rearrangement joins TRBV20-1 to TRBJ2-7, with 10 bases fitting TRBD2. V trimming: 3 bases; J trimming: 1 base; junction bases outside the gene matches: 6. CDR3 length: 15 amino acids. Germline CDR1 and CDR2: DFQATT and SNEGSKA (reference sequence). The CDR3 DNA reads as TGCAGTGCTAGTCGCCTAGCGGGGGATTCCTACGAGCAGTACTTC. Amino acid sequence: CSASRLAGDSYEQYF.

CDR3 coding DNA: TGTGCCAGCAGCCAATTCTACGAGCAGTACTTC. This sequence encodes CASSQFYEQYF. The chain has TRBV2 and TRBJ2-7; D not certain. Trimming stripped 6 bases from V and 3 bases from J, with 6 bases between. This CDR3 region has 11 residues. Per the germline V gene, CDR1 is SNHLY and CDR2 is FYNNEI.

The chain links TRBV2 to TRBJ2-2; 13 bases match TRBD2. Germline V gene lookup returns CDR1 SNHLY and CDR2 FYNNEI. Trimming took 6 bases from V and 7 from J; bases not matched to a gene: 8. The CDR3 has 16 residues. This chain's CDR3 is CASSRTSGGLGGELFF. CDR3 DNA sequence: TGTGCCAGCAGCCGGACTAGCGGGGGTCTGGGCGGGGAGCTGTTTTTT. Supplemented by reference TRBV2 and TRBJ2-2, the full variable domain reads EPEVTQTPSHQVTQMGQEVILRCVPISNHLYFYWYRQILGQKVEFLVSFYNNEISEKSEIFDDQFSVERPDGSNFTLKIRSTKLEDSAMYFCASSRTSGGLGGELFFGEGSRLTVL.

In DNA, the CDR3 is TGTGCCAGCAGCAGGGCAGGGGGATCACCCCTCCACTTT. It encodes CASSRAGGSPLHF. The chain has TRBV14 and TRBJ1-6; 7 bases align to TRBD1. Germline assignment: CDR1 SGHDN and CDR2 FVKESK. V shed 5 bases and J 10 bases; nucleotides not matched to a gene: 5. There are 13 residues in the CDR3.